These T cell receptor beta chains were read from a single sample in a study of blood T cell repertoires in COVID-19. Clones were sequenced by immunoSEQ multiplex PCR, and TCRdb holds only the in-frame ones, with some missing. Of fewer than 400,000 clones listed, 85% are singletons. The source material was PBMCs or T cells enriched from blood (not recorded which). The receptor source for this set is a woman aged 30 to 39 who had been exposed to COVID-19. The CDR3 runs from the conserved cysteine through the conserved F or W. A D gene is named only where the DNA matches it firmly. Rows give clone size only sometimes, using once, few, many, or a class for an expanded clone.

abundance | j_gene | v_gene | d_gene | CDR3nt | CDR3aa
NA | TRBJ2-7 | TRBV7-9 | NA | TGTGCCAGCAGCCCCACCACAGGGAACGAGCAGTACTTC | CASSPTTGNEQYF
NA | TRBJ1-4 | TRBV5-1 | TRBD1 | TGCGCCAGCAGCTTGGGAGGACAGGGATTCGAAAAACTGTTTTTT | CASSLGGQGFEKLFF
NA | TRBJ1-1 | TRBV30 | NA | TGTGCCTGGAGTTATACCCGGGACACCCACACTGAAGCTTTCTTT | CAWSYTRDTHTEAFF
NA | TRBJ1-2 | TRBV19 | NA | TGTGCCAGTAGTACCCAAACAACTAACTATGGCTACACCTTC | CASSTQTTNYGYTF
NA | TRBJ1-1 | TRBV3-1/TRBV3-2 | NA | TGTGCCAGCAGCCAAGATTCGGCCTCGGGAACCTTGAACACTGAAGCTTTCTTT | CASSQDSASGTLNTEAFF
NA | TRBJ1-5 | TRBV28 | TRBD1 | TGTGCCAGCAGTTTACGGGCAGGGGGAATTGGACAGCCCCAGCATTTT | CASSLRAGGIGQPQHF
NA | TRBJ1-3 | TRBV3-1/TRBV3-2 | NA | TGTGCCAGCAGCTCGATACTCGACCCGGGGGGAAACACCATATATTTT | CASSSILDPGGNTIYF
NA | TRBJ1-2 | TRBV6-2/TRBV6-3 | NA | TGTGCCAGCAGTTACTCGACGAGCGGGATCTATGGCTACACCTTC | CASSYSTSGIYGYTF
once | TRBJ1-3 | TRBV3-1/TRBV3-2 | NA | TGTGCCAGCAGTCTCTCCGGACACGTCTCTGGAAACACCATATATTTT | CASSLSGHVSGNTIYF
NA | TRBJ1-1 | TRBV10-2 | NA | TGCGCCAGCAGGCAGGGGAACACTGAAGCTTTCTTT | CASRQGNTEAFF
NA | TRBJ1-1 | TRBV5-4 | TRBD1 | TGTGCCAGCAGCGGAGTGCCGGGACAGGCAACTGAAGCTTTCTTT | CASSGVPGQATEAFF
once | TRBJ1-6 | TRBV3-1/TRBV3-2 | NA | TGTGCCACCAGCCCTTCTCAGGGGTCACCCCTCCACTTT | CATSPSQGSPLHF
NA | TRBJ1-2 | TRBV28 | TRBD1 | TGTGCCAGCAGTTTAGTGTCAGGGGGTAACTATGGCTACACCTTC | CASSLVSGGNYGYTF
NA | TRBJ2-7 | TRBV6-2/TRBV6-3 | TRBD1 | TGTGCCAGCAGTCAAAGAATAAGTAGGGACAGGGGCCGAGCGGAGCAGTACTTC | CASSQRISRDRGRAEQYF
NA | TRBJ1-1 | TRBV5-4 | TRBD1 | TGTGCCAGCAGCTTGGAGGGACAGGGCTATGAAGCTTTCTTT | CASSLEGQGYEAFF
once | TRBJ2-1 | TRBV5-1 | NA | TGCGCCAGCAGCTTGTCGGCTAGCGTTAACGATGAGCAGTTCTTC | CASSLSASVNDEQFF
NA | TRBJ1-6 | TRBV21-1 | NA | TGTGCCAGCAGCAAAGGTAACAGGGGGCTTGGGAATTCACCCCTCCACTTT | CASSKGNRGLGNSPLHF
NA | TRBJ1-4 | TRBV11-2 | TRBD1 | TGTGCCAGCAGCCACAATCCGGACAGGGATGAAAAACTGTTTTTT | CASSHNPDRDEKLFF
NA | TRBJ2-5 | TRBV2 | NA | TGTGCCAGCAGTGACCCAGACATTCAAGAGACCCAGTACTTC | CASSDPDIQETQYF
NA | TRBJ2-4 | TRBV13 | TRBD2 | TGTGCCAGCAGCCGTCTCCAGCCTGGGGGGGACAAAAACATTCAGTACTTC | CASSRLQPGGDKNIQYF
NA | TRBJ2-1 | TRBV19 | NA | TGTGCCAGTAGTATAGATCGTTCTAGTCACAATGAGCAGTTCTTC | CASSIDRSSHNEQFF
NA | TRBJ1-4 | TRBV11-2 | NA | TGTGCCAGCAGCTTAGAGTCAGGGGTTGGTGAAAAACTGTTTTTT | CASSLESGVGEKLFF
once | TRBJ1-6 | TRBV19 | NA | TGTGCCAGTAGGGAATTGGGGGGTCTGGATTCACCCCTCCACTTT | CASRELGGLDSPLHF
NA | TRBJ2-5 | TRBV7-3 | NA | TGTGCCAGCAGCTTAACGGCGGAGTCATGGGAGACCCAGTACTTC | CASSLTAESWETQYF
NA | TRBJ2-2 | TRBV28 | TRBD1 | TGTGCCAGCAGTCCGGGGACAGGAATAAACACCGGGGAGCTGTTTTTT | CASSPGTGINTGELFF
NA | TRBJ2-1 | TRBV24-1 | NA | TGTGCCACCAGTGGTCTCGGTATACATGAGCAGTTCTTC | CATSGLGIHEQFF
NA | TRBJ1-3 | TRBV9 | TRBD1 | TGTGCCAGCAGCGTAAGGACAGGGACTGGAAACACCATATATTTT | CASSVRTGTGNTIYF
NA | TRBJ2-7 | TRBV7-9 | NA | TGTGCCAGCAGCATTCAAGCCGAGCAGTACTTC | CASSIQAEQYF
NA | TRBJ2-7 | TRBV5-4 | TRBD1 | TGTGCCAGCAGCCCGAGGACAGGGTACTACGAGCAGTACTTC | CASSPRTGYYEQYF
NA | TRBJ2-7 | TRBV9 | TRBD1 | TGTGCCAGCAGCTTAAGCTCCGGGACAGGTTATGACGAGCAGTACTTC | CASSLSSGTGYDEQYF
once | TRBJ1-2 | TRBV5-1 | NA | TGCGCCAGCAGCTTGGCCCAGGCCCACTATGGCTACACCTTC | CASSLAQAHYGYTF
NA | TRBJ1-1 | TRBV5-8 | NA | TGTGCCAGCGCTTCTCAGGTTTGGATGTCTGAAGCTTTCTTT | CASASQVWMSEAFF
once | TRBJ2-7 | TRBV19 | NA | TGTGCCAGTAGTATTGGCGGGGGCACCCACGAGCAGTACTTC | CASSIGGGTHEQYF
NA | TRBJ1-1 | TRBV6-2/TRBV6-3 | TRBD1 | TGTGCCAGCAGTCAAACACAGGGGACTGAAGCTTTCTTT | CASSQTQGTEAFF
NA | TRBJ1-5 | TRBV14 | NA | TGTGCCAGCAGCCAGGACAGCAACAATCAGCCCCAGCATTTT | CASSQDSNNQPQHF
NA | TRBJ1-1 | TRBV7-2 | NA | TGTGCCAGCAGCTCCCACAGGGCTTCGGGCGAAGCTTTCTTT | CASSSHRASGEAFF
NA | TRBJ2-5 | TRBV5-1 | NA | TGCGCCAGCAGCCTGGAAATGGGAGGTACGGAGACCCAGTACTTC | CASSLEMGGTETQYF
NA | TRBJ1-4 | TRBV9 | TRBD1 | TGTGCCAGCAGCGTATTAGGACAGGGACACGAAAAACTGTTTTTT | CASSVLGQGHEKLFF
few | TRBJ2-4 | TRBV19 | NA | TGTGCCAGTAGCCTCTATACCTCCGGGAGTGGGAACATTCAGTACTTC | CASSLYTSGSGNIQYF
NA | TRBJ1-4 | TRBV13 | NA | TGTGCCAGCAGCAACCGACGGAGTAATGAAAAACTGTTTTTT | CASSNRRSNEKLFF
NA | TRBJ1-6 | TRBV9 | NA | TGTGCCAGCAGCGCGAGGGTAGGGGGAAACTATAATTCACCCCTCCACTTT | CASSARVGGNYNSPLHF
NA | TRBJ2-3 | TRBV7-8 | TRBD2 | TGTGCCAGCAGCCCCCAACTAGCGGGGGGGCGGAAAGATACGCAGTATTTT | CASSPQLAGGRKDTQYF